The rows below give T cell receptor beta chains drawn from one sample of a study of blood T cell repertoires in COVID-19. This table comes from immunoSEQ multiplex PCR, and its TCRdb copy is limited to in-frame clones, with some not included. The sample yields 200,000 to 250,000 clones, 70% to 90% seen once. Sequences were obtained from peripheral blood. Receptors were obtained from a woman aged 65 to 85 with COVID-19, enrolled during active disease. Each CDR3 is given without its conserved first and last residue. Some rows have no size entry. The others give once, few or many, or a class for an expanded clone.

abundance: once; v_gene: TRBV5-1; CDR3aa: ASSLVGTASYEQY
abundance: .; v_gene: TRBV5-1; CDR3aa: ASSYAGTGAVRANVLT
abundance: once; v_gene: TRBV27; CDR3aa: ASRGQSSYNEQF
abundance: .; v_gene: TRBV3-1/TRBV3-2; CDR3aa: ASSQSEDRGSSGTQY
abundance: .; v_gene: TRBV18; CDR3aa: ASSPTGTTFTGELF
abundance: many; v_gene: TRBV10-3; CDR3aa: AISDAGTGMDQPQH
abundance: .; v_gene: TRBV3-1/TRBV3-2; CDR3aa: ASSRTGPGNTIY
abundance: .; v_gene: TRBV11-2; CDR3aa: ASSQRQGVMNTEAF
abundance: .; v_gene: TRBV2; CDR3aa: ASGQRYTEAF
abundance: .; v_gene: TRBV7-2; CDR3aa: ASRTQGVGEYNSPLH
abundance: .; v_gene: TRBV4-1; CDR3aa: ASSQAQGAQRNGYT
abundance: .; v_gene: TRBV4-3; CDR3aa: ASSQERGTSFSTDTQY
abundance: once; v_gene: TRBV6-5; CDR3aa: ASSYDLAANYGYT
abundance: .; v_gene: TRBV12-3/TRBV12-4; CDR3aa: ASRRQGTGEQF
abundance: .; v_gene: TRBV28; CDR3aa: ASSLYGTGTEAF
abundance: .; v_gene: TRBV5-4; CDR3aa: ASSLETGGFGNTIY
abundance: .; v_gene: TRBV7-3; CDR3aa: ASSVTGGRNSPLH
abundance: .; v_gene: TRBV7-9; CDR3aa: ASSLEDFSGNTIY
abundance: .; v_gene: TRBV19; CDR3aa: ASSIVTGAEAF
abundance: .; v_gene: TRBV7-8; CDR3aa: ASSARTFGGTEAF
abundance: .; v_gene: TRBV7-9; CDR3aa: ASSLSGNTGELF
abundance: .; v_gene: TRBV29-1; CDR3aa: SVGKRLAKNEQF
abundance: .; v_gene: TRBV10-2; CDR3aa: ASSDIPVRYEQY
abundance: .; v_gene: TRBV19; CDR3aa: ASSIEALGAEAF
abundance: .; v_gene: TRBV7-2; CDR3aa: ASSLGTSGSREQF
abundance: .; v_gene: TRBV14; CDR3aa: ASSQEGRDRGLNEQY
abundance: .; v_gene: TRBV7-9; CDR3aa: ASSSRTGANEKLF
abundance: few; v_gene: TRBV5-6; CDR3aa: ASSVQAIGNTIY
abundance: .; v_gene: TRBV13; CDR3aa: ASSSTGTTGELF
abundance: .; v_gene: TRBV6-5; CDR3aa: ASNTAGQPQH
abundance: .; v_gene: TRBV7-9; CDR3aa: ASRSGLAMLDRETQY
abundance: .; v_gene: TRBV6-2/TRBV6-3; CDR3aa: ASSFGAGKGFETQY
abundance: .; v_gene: TRBV14; CDR3aa: ASSQNRGETQY
abundance: .; v_gene: TRBV6-5; CDR3aa: ASSYSDRKVEQY
abundance: .; v_gene: TRBV9; CDR3aa: ASSAHSTYEQY
abundance: .; v_gene: TRBV2; CDR3aa: ASSGFLAGELF
abundance: .; v_gene: TRBV6-5; CDR3aa: ASSYSPTGSNEKLF
abundance: .; v_gene: TRBV12-5; CDR3aa: ASPTQRGQRETQY
abundance: .; v_gene: TRBV11-3; CDR3aa: ASSPSKNYGYT
abundance: .; v_gene: TRBV7-3; CDR3aa: ASSLMAGAKLF
abundance: .; v_gene: TRBV28; CDR3aa: ASSLGGASGNTIY
abundance: .; v_gene: TRBV6-1; CDR3aa: ASSEAVWQGASYNEQF
abundance: .; v_gene: TRBV18; CDR3aa: ASSLSPQGGNQPQH
abundance: .; v_gene: TRBV5-1; CDR3aa: ASSLGRTSGRAYEQY
abundance: few; v_gene: TRBV5-4; CDR3aa: ASSLALGQGYNEQF